The TCR beta chain under discussion was sequenced for a study of prognosis after radiotherapy for stage I lung cancer. Study background: Progression was not significant in around 15 patients, whereas several developed distant metastases (median about 7 months) after radiotherapy.

By two-round multiplex PCR, the TCR beta CDR3 was amplified from genomic DNA. Individual primers that were specific to each TRBV and TRBJ gene served in first-round PCR. One entry per CDR3 protein results from TCRdb running MiXCR on the multiplex PCR reads. This sample has around 17,000 distinct CDR3 sequences, with roughly 28% found just once. The CDR3 sequence is 17 residues long. Germline V gene lookup returns CDR1 LNHDA and CDR2 SQIVND (reference sequence). The V end lost 0 bases, the J end lost 4 bases, and 18 bases lay between the germline ends. The sample holds many counts of this clonotype. The chain uses TRBV19 and TRBJ1-1; D perhaps matches TRBD1 (6 bases). The sample here was PBMCs, taken before or after stereotactic body radiation therapy (not recorded which). This clonotype originated in a donor over 45 with non-small cell lung cancer. CDR3 DNA sequence: TGTGCCAGTAGTATAGAGATAGATGGGGGGCCGAGCACTGAAGCTTTCTTT. Protein: CASSIEIDGGPSTEAFF.